The 9 T cell receptor beta chains reported below all come from one sample, sequenced in a study of early T cells in non-severe SARS-CoV-2 infection. TCRdb processed the 5' RACE reads anew with MiXCR; each CDR3 protein has one entry. The repertoire holds tens of thousands of distinct CDR3 sequences, with less than 11% as singletons. Source material: whole blood. All receptors come from an adult who was a healthcare worker with PCR-confirmed SARS-CoV-2 infection or an uninfected control (not recorded which).

In this sample, this clonotype turned up many times. CDR3 nucleotide sequence: TGTGCCAGCAGCCGAGATAGAAGCGGGGGAGTATACGAGCAGTACTTC. Amino acid sequence: CASSRDRSGGVYEQYF. This rearrangement joins TRBV7-2 to TRBJ2-7; 8 nucleotides match TRBD2. This CDR3 is 16 amino acids long. CDR1 is SGHTA, CDR2 FQGNSA, per germline. V lost 5 bases to trimming and J lost 4 bases; unmatched junction nucleotides: 13.

This clonotype has a handful of counts. The chain combines TRBV2 with TRBJ1-1; perhaps TRBD1 as D (6 bases). From germline, CDR1 is SNHLY and CDR2 FYNNEI. This CDR3 region has 13 residues. Trimming pared 1 base from V and 7 bases from J, leaving 10 bases between. CDR3 coding DNA: TGTGCCAGCAGTGAAGAGGGGGGTATTGAAGCTTTCTTT. As protein: CASSEEGGIEAFF.

This sequence joins TRBV29-1 and TRBJ2-7; D unclear. V was cut by 4 bases and J by 7 bases, with 11 bases left in between. From germline, CDR1 is SQVTM and CDR2 ANQGSEA. CDR3 length: 11 amino acids. CDR3 in DNA: TGCAGCGTTGGTTCCCGGGCGGAGCAGTACTTC. Its protein is CSVGSRAEQYF.

This clonotype was recorded at least ten times. The gene calls are TRBV11-2 and TRBJ2-7; D may be TRBD1 (6 bases). Germline CDR1 and CDR2: SGHAT and FQNNGV. V dropped 6 bases and J dropped 9 bases, with 18 bases sitting between them. The CDR3 spans 13 residues. The CDR3 is CASSLDSALGQYF. The CDR3 DNA reads TGTGCCAGCAGTTTGGACAGCGCACTCGGGCAGTACTTC. Variable domain in full (rest from reference TRBV11-2 and TRBJ2-7): EAGVAQSPRYKIIEKRQSVAFWCNPISGHATLYWYQQILGQGPKLLIQFQNNGVVDDSQLPKDRFSAERLKGVDSTLKIQPAKLEDSAVYLCASSLDSALGQYFGPGTRLTVT.

This chain joins TRBV4-2 and TRBJ1-4, with D perhaps matching TRBD1 (5 bases). Between the trimmed V and J ends, which lost 3 bases and 4 bases, there was a span of 21 bases. Germline CDR1 reads LGHNA; CDR2 reads YNFKEQ. The CDR3 totals 18 residues. The CDR3 sequence is CASSHSRGLGQLNEKLFF. The CDR3 DNA reads as TGTGCCAGCAGCCATTCTAGAGGGTTGGGGCAGCTTAATGAAAAACTGTTTTTT.

This clonotype has a count of ten or more. The V gene is TRBV20-1, the J gene TRBJ1-4; D gene ambiguous. The CDR3 loop spans 13 amino acids. The germline V and J ends were trimmed by 6 bases and 2 bases, with 10 bases remaining between them. The germline gives CDR1 DFQATT, CDR2 SNEGSKA (reference sequence). The CDR3 loop reads CSAGGRTNEKLFF. CDR3 DNA: TGCAGTGCGGGAGGAAGGACTAATGAAAAACTGTTTTTT.

The sample holds many counts of this clonotype. The chain carries TRBV18 and TRBJ2-3; no clear D. The CDR3 is 13 amino acids. V was trimmed by 4 bases and J by 0 bases, leaving 5 bases between them. The germline CDR1 and CDR2 sequences are KGHSH and LQKENI. The CDR3 DNA follows: TGTGCCAGCTCACGGGCTAGCACAGATACGCAGTATTTT. This gives the protein CASSRASTDTQYF. The whole variable domain, filled in from reference TRBV18 and TRBJ2-3, reads NAGVMQNPRHLVRRRGQEARLRCSPMKGHSHVYWYRQLPEEGLKFMVYLQKENIIDESGMPKERFSAEFPKEGPSILRIQQVVRGDSAAYFCASSRASTDTQYFGPGTRLTVL.

In its sample, this clonotype was seen a few times. This sequence joins TRBV9 and TRBJ2-2; D call uncertain. V was clipped by 0 bases and J by 4 bases, with 7 bases between them. Germline CDR1 SGDLS, CDR2 YYNGEE. The CDR3 loop spans 14 amino acids. Here the CDR3 DNA reads TGTGCCAGCAGCGTAGGAGTGGGCACCGGGGAGCTGTTTTTT. Its translation is CASSVGVGTGELFF.

This clonotype showed up many times. This chain joins TRBV12-5 and TRBJ1-1; no clear D gene. CDR1 and CDR2 from the germline V gene are LGHNT and FRNRAP. This CDR3 spans 13 amino acids. V dropped 5 bases and J dropped 1 base, with 8 bases sitting between them. CDR3 protein: CASGPSGNTEAFF. The CDR3 DNA reads TGTGCTAGTGGTCCTTCCGGGAACACTGAAGCTTTCTTT.